This T cell receptor beta chain emerged from a study of T cells in localized non-small cell lung cancer. Trimming cost V 1 base and J 4 bases; bases outside gene matches: 4. This CDR3 region has 14 residues. Germline CDR1 is SGHTA and CDR2 is FQGNSA. Findings of the study overall: There were a median roughly 60 of the top 100 tumor clones appearing in adjacent lung.

Here immunoSEQ multiplex PCR was the method, and the copy in TCRdb shows in-frame clones only, minus some. The sample contains more than 25,000 clones, 88% of which appear only once. This clone was recorded once. The target antigen is unknown. This chain uses TRBV7-2 with TRBJ2-7, with TRBD1 matching 7 bases. The TCR was taken from a female donor older than 55 with stage III squamous cell lung carcinoma. Sequencing used peripheral blood, obtained before any cancer treatment. DNA of the CDR3: TGTGCCAGCAGCTTAGGGGGACAGAATTACGAGCAGTACTTC. It yields the protein CASSLGGQNYEQYF.